One and the same sample provided the 19 T cell receptor beta chains below, sequenced in a study of metastatic and nonmetastatic thyroid tumors. Thyroid surgery was performed in patients who had received no treatment beforehand. TCRdb reprocessed the PCR reads using MiXCR. This table has about 45,000 clones, less than 5% appearing once. The sequenced material came from blood. The source is a female donor with papillary thyroid cancer or a benign thyroid nodule (not recorded which). Some clones in this sample may be carry-over from other donors' samples.

Many counts were recorded for this clone. CDR3 region: CASSLVAQGSGTDTQYF. Here the CDR3 DNA reads TGTGCCAGCAGCTTAGTGGCACAGGGAAGCGGCACAGATACGCAGTATTTT. The V call is TRBV7-9, the J call TRBJ2-3; a possible D gene is TRBD1 (6 bases). V lost 1 base to trimming and J lost 1 base, with 15 bases between them. The CDR3 sequence is 17 residues long. The V gene's germline CDR1 is SEHNR and CDR2 FQNEAQ (reference sequence).

The chain carries TRBV6-1 and TRBJ2-7; 12 positions match TRBD2. J lost 2 bases, V lost 6 bases, and 8 bases had no gene match. Germline assignment: CDR1 MNHNS and CDR2 SASEGT. CDR3 size: 16 residues. CDR3 sequence: CASRPTSGRTAYEQYF. The CDR3 DNA reads TGTGCCAGCAGACCGACTAGCGGGAGAACTGCCTACGAGCAGTACTTC.

This clone was counted many times. The sample holds other DNA sequences that translate to the same CDR3. The chain has TRBV30 and TRBJ1-1; D unclear. The ends were cut back, 1 base at V and 4 bases at J, with 13 bases in the middle. Germline values: CDR1 GTSNPN, CDR2 SVGIG (reference sequence). The CDR3 spans 14 residues. The CDR3 DNA reads TGTGCCTGGAGTGAATGGAGTTCGAGCACTGAAGCTTTCTTT. This gives the protein CAWSEWSSSTEAFF.

The J gene is TRBJ1-2, the V gene TRBV6-1; D not certain. The CDR3 consists of 16 residues. Per germline, CDR1 MNHNS and CDR2 SASEGT. Trimming pared 2 bases from V and 1 base from J, leaving 14 bases between. The CDR3 sequence is CASSESETPLNYGYTF. The CDR3 nucleotides read TGTGCCAGCAGTGAAAGCGAGACTCCTCTTAACTATGGCTACACCTTC.

This clone appeared many times. The chain couples TRBV7-2 to TRBJ2-2, with D perhaps TRBD2 (7 bases). The ends were cut back, 3 bases at V and 1 base at J, with 15 bases in the middle. The germline gives CDR1 SGHTA, CDR2 FQGNSA. The CDR3 has 17 amino acids. CDR3 DNA sequence: TGTGCCAGCAGCTTGCTAGTAGGGGGGGGGAACACCGGGGAGCTGTTTTTT. It yields the protein CASSLLVGGGNTGELFF.

A word on this clone: This sequence may be a read error, since a much larger clone differs from it by one base. V usage is TRBV12-5 and J usage is TRBJ2-2; 7 positions match TRBD1. CDR1 and CDR2 from the germline V gene are LGHNT and FRNRAP. The J segment lost 7 bases and the V segment lost 1 base, leaving 9 bases of the junction unmatched. The CDR3 is 16 residues long. The chain's CDR3 is CASGLAKGGADGELFF. CDR3 sequence (DNA): TGTGCTAGTGGTTTGGCAAAAGGGGGCGCGGACGGGGAGCTGTTTTTT.

This clone was seen ten or more times. This chain uses TRBV13 with TRBJ2-2, with 15 bases fitting TRBD2. V lost 3 bases, J lost 5 bases, and 1 base stayed unmatched. The CDR3 spans 16 residues. From germline, CDR1 is PRHDT and CDR2 FYEKMQ (reference sequence). The CDR3 sequence is CASSFGLAGGTGELFF. The CDR3 region has the DNA TGTGCCAGCAGCTTCGGACTAGCGGGAGGGACCGGGGAGCTGTTTTTT.

DNA for the CDR3: TGTGCCACCAGCAGAGTACCAAGGCTTGCCGGAAACACCATATATTTT. This codes for CATSRVPRLAGNTIYF. The chain couples TRBV15 to TRBJ1-3; D is undetermined. Germline V gene sequence: CDR1 LNHNV, CDR2 YYDKDF (reference sequence). The V end lost 1 base, the J end lost 4 bases, and 14 bases lay between the germline ends. This CDR3 is 16 amino acids long.

This clone was seen repeatedly, ten times or more. This chain links TRBV10-1 with TRBJ2-2; D gene uncertain. CDR1 WNHNN and CDR2 SYGVQD come from the germline V gene (reference sequence). V gave up 2 bases and J gave up 0 bases, with 10 bases separating them. The CDR3 contains 16 residues. CDR3 DNA: TGCGCCAGCAGTGAGGTCGCAGCGACGAACACCGGGGAGCTGTTTTTT. Translation: CASSEVAATNTGELFF.

This clone was observed many times. CDR3 protein: CASSLGPNEPPDTQYF. In nucleotides, the CDR3 is TGTGCCAGCAGTTTAGGGCCAAACGAGCCCCCAGATACGCAGTATTTT. This chain links TRBV12-3 or TRBV12-4 with TRBJ2-3; D is unclear. V gave up 1 base and J gave up 4 bases, with 15 bases separating them. The CDR3 consists of 16 residues.

This clone came up many times. The chain couples TRBV5-1 to TRBJ2-2, with 9 nucleotides matching TRBD2. Germline V gives CDR1 SGHRS, CDR2 YFSETQ. The CDR3 is 16 residues long. Germline trimming cut 1 base from V and 4 bases from J; bases unmatched to any gene: 5. The CDR3 sequence is CASSLMYSGSTGELFF. Written as DNA, the CDR3 is TGCGCCAGCAGCTTGATGTATAGCGGGAGCACCGGGGAGCTGTTTTTT. Using reference TRBV5-1 and TRBJ2-2 for the parts outside the CDR3, the full variable domain is KAGVTQTPRYLIKTRGQQVTLSCSPISGHRSVSWYQQTPGQGLQFLFEYFSETQRNKGNFPGRFSGRQFSNSRSEMNVSTLELGDSALYLCASSLMYSGSTGELFFGEGSRLTVL.

The table lists this clone with a few counts. The V gene is TRBV6-5, the J gene TRBJ2-2; D is undetermined. The CDR3 loop spans 14 amino acids. Germline-derived CDR1 and CDR2 are MNHEY and SVGAGI. Trimming left V 2 bases short and J 0 bases short, with 4 bases between. This CDR3 reads CASSYRSNTGELFF. The DNA of the CDR3 is TGTGCCAGCAGTTACCGCTCGAACACCGGGGAGCTGTTTTTT.

As for this clone: A junction end diverges from the germline sequence, so it may reflect a read error. V gene TRBV9 combines with J gene TRBJ2-3; D perhaps matches TRBD2 (5 bases). This CDR3 has 14 amino acids. Germline V gene lookup returns CDR1 SGDLS and CDR2 YYNGEE. This chain's CDR3 is CASADWGDTHTQYF. The CDR3, as DNA: TGTGCCAGCGCTGACTGGGGAGACACACATACGCAGTATTTT.

By its share, this clone is medium-sized. Here the CDR3 reads CSARLGQGIYEQYF. CDR3 sequence (DNA): TGCAGTGCTAGGCTAGGACAGGGAATCTACGAGCAGTACTTC. The chain joins TRBV20-1 to TRBJ2-7, with 8 bases aligning to TRBD1. Germline-derived CDR1 and CDR2 are DFQATT and SNEGSKA (reference sequence). The CDR3 is made up of 14 amino acids. The J segment lost 3 bases and the V segment lost 3 bases, leaving 7 bases of the junction unmatched.

This chain links TRBV7-2 with TRBJ1-2; D gene uncertain. Per the germline V gene, CDR1 is SGHTA and CDR2 is FQGNSA. V lost 7 bases, J lost 4 bases, and 16 bases lay in between. This CDR3 is 14 amino acids long. DNA for the CDR3: TGTGCCAGCAACTCGATGGTGGGGTTCTATGGCTACACCTTC. The encoded protein is CASNSMVGFYGYTF.

This clone has only a few counts. Compared with germline, one end of the junction differs, possibly owing to a read error. The CDR3 DNA sequence: TGTGCCATCGCCTACCCGACTAGCGGGGATAGCACAGATACGCGGTATTTT. It encodes CAIAYPTSGDSTDTRYF. This chain joins TRBV12-3 or TRBV12-4 and TRBJ2-3; the match to TRBD2 covers 11 bases. The length of the CDR3 is 17 residues.

This clone was picked up many times. This chain links TRBV3-1 with TRBJ2-6, with D tentatively TRBD1 or TRBD2 (6 bases each). The germline gives CDR1 LGHDT, CDR2 YNNKEL (reference sequence). Between the trimmed V and J ends, which lost 4 bases and 3 bases, there was a span of 13 bases. This CDR3 region has 16 residues. The CDR3: CASSPKGGGGANVLTF. CDR3 in DNA: TGTGCCAGCAGCCCCAAGGGGGGTGGTGGGGCCAACGTCCTGACTTTC.

This clone was counted many times. The V and J genes are TRBV5-1 and TRBJ1-1; D unclear. CDR1 SGHRS and CDR2 YFSETQ come from the germline V gene. The ends were cut back, 0 bases at V and 0 bases at J, with 12 bases in the middle. This CDR3 is built from 16 residues. The DNA of the CDR3 is TGCGCCAGCAGCTTGGCCCCAGGTGGGATGAACACTGAAGCTTTCTTT. This codes for CASSLAPGGMNTEAFF.

There are a few counts of this clone. The genes are TRBV25-1 and TRBJ2-2; D is perhaps TRBD2 (6 bases). The CDR3 is 19 amino acids. From germline, CDR1 is MGHDK and CDR2 SYGVNS. The V gene lost 0 bases and the J gene lost 0 bases, with 17 bases spanning the gap. The CDR3 spells CASSEYYLTSRSNTGELFF. CDR3 DNA: TGTGCCAGCAGTGAATATTATCTTACTAGCAGATCGAACACCGGGGAGCTGTTTTTT.